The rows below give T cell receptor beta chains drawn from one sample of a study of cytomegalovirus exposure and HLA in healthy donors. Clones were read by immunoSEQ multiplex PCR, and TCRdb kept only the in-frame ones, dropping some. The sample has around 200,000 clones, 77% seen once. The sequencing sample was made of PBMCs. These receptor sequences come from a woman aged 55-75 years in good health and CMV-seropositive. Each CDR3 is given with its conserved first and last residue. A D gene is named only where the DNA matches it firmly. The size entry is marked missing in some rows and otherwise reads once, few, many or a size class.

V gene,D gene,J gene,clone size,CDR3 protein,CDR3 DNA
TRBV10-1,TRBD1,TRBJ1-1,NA,CASSESDRAGVGAFF,TGCGCCAGCAGTGAGTCCGACAGGGCCGGGGTTGGAGCTTTCTTT
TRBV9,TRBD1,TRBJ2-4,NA,CASSVEGTVAKNIQYF,TGTGCCAGCAGCGTAGAGGGGACAGTAGCCAAAAACATTCAGTACTTC
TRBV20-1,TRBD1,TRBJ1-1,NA,CSARGPHEAFF,TGCAGTGCCAGGGGGCCCCACGAAGCTTTCTTT
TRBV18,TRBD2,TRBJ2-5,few,CASSPRTSGFTSRETQYF,TGTGCCAGCTCACCTCGGACTAGCGGGTTCACCTCCCGAGAGACCCAGTACTTC
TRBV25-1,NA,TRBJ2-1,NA,CASSESRGIKNEQFF,TGTGCCAGCAGTGAATCTCGCGGGATAAAGAATGAGCAGTTCTTC
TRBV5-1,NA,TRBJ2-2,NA,CASSAVLVTGELFF,TGCGCCAGCAGCGCGGTTCTAGTTACCGGGGAGCTGTTTTTT
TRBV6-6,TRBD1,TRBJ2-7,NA,CASSYRDRAGYEQYF,TGTGCCAGCAGTTACCGGGACAGGGCAGGCTACGAGCAGTACTTC
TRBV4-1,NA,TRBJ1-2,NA,CASSQVGAGYGYTF,TGCGCCAGCAGCCAAGTGGGGGCAGGGTATGGCTACACCTTC
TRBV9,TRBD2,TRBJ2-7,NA,CASSVRERSYEQYF,TGTGCCAGCAGCGTGCGGGAGAGGTCCTACGAGCAGTACTTC
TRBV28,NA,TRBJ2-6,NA,CASSLLGTGANGLTF,TGTGCCAGCAGTTTACTAGGTACTGGGGCCAACGGCCTGACTTTC
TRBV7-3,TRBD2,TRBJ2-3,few,CASSLGLAGPLTDTQYF,TGTGCCAGCAGCTTAGGGCTAGCGGGGCCCCTCACAGATACGCAGTATTTT
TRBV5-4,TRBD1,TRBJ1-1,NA,CASSLGTGGAGFNTEAFF,TGTGCCAGCAGCTTGGGGACAGGGGGCGCCGGGTTCAACACTGAAGCTTTCTTT
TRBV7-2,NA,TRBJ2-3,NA,CASSPARSTDPDTQYF,TGTGCCAGCAGCCCGGCGCGGTCGACAGATCCAGATACGCAGTATTTT